These 26 T cell receptor beta chains were all obtained from the same sample, sequenced in a study of blood T cells in healthy people across ages (dated by TCRdb to the mid-2010s). Library prep was done by 5' RACE. Sequencing relied on an Illumina HiSeq 2500. A second PCR of roughly 7 to 11 cycles was performed with a sample-barcoded 5' primer and a J-beta primer mix. Through fastp at Q25 and MiXCR, TCRdb rebuilt clones from the public reads, retaining in-frame beta chains. Every distinct CDR3 protein forms one entry, paired with its most common genes and DNA. A total of 550,000 to 600,000 distinct CDR3 sequences appear in this sample, 25% to 30% of them only once. The leading ten clones occupy around a sixth of the sample. The specimen sequenced was blood. The receptors were gathered from a woman between 65 and 79 years old in good health.

The V call is TRBV20-1, the J call TRBJ1-6; 9 bases map to TRBD1. Germline V gene lookup returns CDR1 DFQATT and CDR2 SNEGSKA (reference sequence). This CDR3 comprises 15 residues. Trimming removed 3 bases from V and 7 bases from J; junction bases left unmatched: 7. In DNA form, the CDR3 reads TGCAGTGCTAGGACAGGGGGACAGGCGAATTCACCCCTCCACTTT. It encodes CSARTGGQANSPLHF.

The chain links TRBV4-1 to TRBJ2-7, with D perhaps given as TRBD1 or TRBD2 (5 bases each). Germline loops: CDR1 MGHRA, CDR2 YSYEKL. This CDR3 region has 13 residues. Trimming shortened V by 0 bases and J by 3 bases, and 6 bases separated the two germline ends. CDR3 nucleotide sequence: TGCGCCAGCAGCCAAGATGGGGGCTACGAGCAGTACTTC. It codes for CASSQDGGYEQYF.

The chain couples TRBV20-1 to TRBJ1-2; 8 nucleotides align to TRBD1. CDR1 is DFQATT, CDR2 SNEGSKA, per germline (reference sequence). Trimming at V came to 5 bases and at J to 4 bases, leaving 6 bases not matched to a gene. CDR3 length: 13 residues. CDR3: CSAYDRGGYGYTF. The CDR3 bases are TGCAGTGCTTACGACAGGGGTGGCTATGGCTACACCTTC.

V is TRBV29-1 and J is TRBJ2-1; TRBD1 agrees at 9 bases. CDR1 is SQVTM and CDR2 is ANQGSEA in the germline V gene. The CDR3 totals 12 residues. Germline trimming cut 6 bases from V and 7 bases from J; bases unmatched to any gene: 4. CDR3 DNA: TGCAGCGTCGGACAGGGGCGGAATGAGCAGTTCTTC. Translated, it gives CSVGQGRNEQFF.

This clonotype was counted once. V usage is TRBV6-5 and J usage is TRBJ1-4, with 7 bases that match TRBD1. The germline gives CDR1 MNHEY, CDR2 SVGAGI. The CDR3 has 15 residues. DNA of the CDR3: TGTGCTACGACCTCAGGGGGTGGACGACAGGGAAAACTGTTTTTT. Protein sequence: CATTSGGGRQGKLFF.

This chain links TRBV6-2 or TRBV6-3 with TRBJ2-7, with 9 bases identical to TRBD2. Germline CDR1 and CDR2: MNHEY and SVGEGT. V was clipped by 6 bases and J by 1 base; unmatched bases: 10. The CDR3 covers 16 residues. The CDR3 DNA sequence: TGTGCCAGCAGGCCCCGAGGAGCGGGGGGATCCTACGAGCAGTACTTC. This translates into CASRPRGAGGSYEQYF.

The table lists this clonotype with a few counts. V and J are TRBV4-2 and TRBJ2-5, with 14 bases identical to TRBD2. Germline-derived CDR1 and CDR2 are LGHNA and YNFKEQ. Trimming removed 2 bases from V and 11 bases from J; junction bases left unmatched: 10. This CDR3 region has 16 residues. This CDR3 reads CASSQLGLAGGFVQYF. CDR3 coding DNA: TGTGCCAGCAGCCAACTAGGACTAGCGGGGGGTTTTGTGCAGTACTTC.

The chain joins TRBV12-3 or TRBV12-4 to TRBJ2-5, with a weak D call TRBD1 (5 bases). Judging by the DNA end, TRBJ2-7 fits better; the J call may be wrong. CDR3 length equals 13 residues. CDR3 in amino acids: CASSHRQRNEQYF. The DNA for the CDR3 is TGTGCCAGCAGTCACCGACAGCGCAACGAGCAGTACTTC.

V is TRBV5-1 and J is TRBJ2-1; 13 nucleotides align to TRBD2. The CDR3 sequence is 16 residues long. The V and J ends lost 4 bases and 4 bases, in that order; junction bases with no gene match: 5. Germline CDR1 is SGHRS and CDR2 is YFSETQ. The CDR3 region is CASSVILAGGYNEQFF. CDR3 bases: TGCGCCAGCAGCGTAATACTAGCGGGGGGGTACAATGAGCAGTTCTTC.

A few counts support this clonotype. The gene calls are TRBV2 and TRBJ2-1, with D possibly matching TRBD2 (6 bases). The V gene's germline CDR1 is SNHLY and CDR2 FYNNEI. The CDR3 is 14 residues long. Trimming took off 2 bases at V and 4 bases at J, with 9 bases between the two ends. The CDR3 is CASSELGLYNEQFF. CDR3 bases: TGTGCCAGCAGTGAACTGGGACTTTACAATGAGCAGTTCTTC.

The CDR3 region is CASSQERAFSYEQYF. CDR3 DNA sequence: TGTGCCAGCAGCCAAGAGAGGGCCTTCTCCTACGAGCAGTACTTC. This chain connects TRBV3-1 to TRBJ2-7; possibly TRBD2 for D (5 bases). The V gene's germline CDR1 is LGHDT and CDR2 YNNKEL (reference sequence). The CDR3 runs 15 residues. V was pared by 0 bases and J by 0 bases, with 9 bases between.

In this sample, this clonotype turned up a few times. This chain connects TRBV7-9 to TRBJ1-2, with D unresolved. CDR1 is SEHNR and CDR2 is FQNEAQ in the germline V gene (reference sequence). V was trimmed by 5 bases and J by 6 bases, leaving 19 bases between them. The CDR3 is 15 amino acids. For the CDR3, the DNA is TGTGCCAGCAGCCCCCACGGGGTGGGATCGGATGGCTACACCTTC. Translated, it gives CASSPHGVGSDGYTF.

The chain is built from TRBV12-3 or TRBV12-4 and TRBJ1-1; tentative D call: TRBD1 (6 bases). Deletions cut 6 bases from V and 5 bases from J, with 13 bases between. The CDR3 has 13 amino acids. CDR3 nucleotides: TGTGCCAGCAGCCCCACAGGGCAGACTGAAGCTTTCTTT. The encoded protein is CASSPTGQTEAFF.

This clonotype was observed a few times. The chain is built from TRBV5-8 and TRBJ2-1, with no clear D. From germline, CDR1 is SGHTS and CDR2 YDEGEE. There are 15 residues in the CDR3. Trimming pared 3 bases from V and 0 bases from J, leaving 10 bases between. CDR3 in DNA: TGTGCCAGCAGCTCCGGACGGAGCTCCTACAATGAGCAGTTCTTC. It is translated as CASSSGRSSYNEQFF.

A few counts support this clonotype. The chain links TRBV7-8 to TRBJ2-7; 8 bases line up with TRBD2. Germline CDR1 and CDR2: SGHVS and FQNEAQ. With 3 bases clipped from V and 1 base from J, the junction kept 5 bases outside the gene matches. This CDR3 is built from 15 residues. CDR3 sequence (DNA): TGTGCCAGCAGCTTTGCGGCGGGGGGATCCTACGAGCAGTACTTC. Amino acids: CASSFAAGGSYEQYF.

V and J are TRBV9 and TRBJ1-2, with a tentative D call TRBD1 (6 bases). Trimming removed 3 bases at V and 2 bases at J, with 17 bases between. CDR1 is SGDLS, CDR2 YYNGEE, per germline. This CDR3 region has 16 residues. In DNA form, the CDR3 reads TGTGCCAGCAGCGCCGAACAGGGAGAAGTAAACTATGGCTACACCTTC. It is translated as CASSAEQGEVNYGYTF.

The genes are TRBV2 and TRBJ1-1, with D uncertain. Trimming stripped 11 bases from V and 3 bases from J, with 13 bases between. This CDR3 contains 12 residues. The V gene's germline CDR1 is SNHLY and CDR2 FYNNEI. The CDR3 DNA is TGTGCCTACGGCCGGGCCGACACTGAAGCTTTCTTT. This encodes CAYGRADTEAFF.

This clonotype was picked up a small number of times. CDR3 sequence: CASSPQQRNARSNGYTF. The CDR3 DNA is TGTGCCAGCAGCCCTCAACAACGAAACGCGCGGTCAAATGGCTACACCTTC. The chain joins TRBV5-7 to TRBJ1-2; D gene ambiguous. TRBV5-7 belongs to the ORF category, with a function that is uncertain. The CDR3 consists of 17 residues. Deletions cut 4 bases from V and 6 bases from J, with 25 bases between.

The rearrangement joins TRBV29-1 to TRBJ1-4, with D hard to call. This CDR3 is 11 amino acids long. Germline loops: CDR1 SQVTM, CDR2 ANQGSEA. Trimming removed 4 bases from V and 8 bases from J, with 8 bases in between. Here the CDR3 DNA reads TGCAGCGTTGTTCTGTGGGAAAAACTGTTTTTT. Translated, it gives CSVVLWEKLFF.

There are a few counts of this clonotype. V is TRBV7-2 and J is TRBJ2-1; 13 positions match TRBD2. V dropped 4 bases and J dropped 0; count of bases not matched to a gene: 9. This CDR3 region has 19 residues. The germline V gene encodes CDR1 SGHTA and CDR2 FQGNSA. CDR3 coding DNA: TGTGCCAGCAGCTCCTCCGGGACTAGCGGGGTCCACTCCTACAATGAGCAGTTCTTC. Translation gives CASSSSGTSGVHSYNEQFF. Full variable domain (rest looked up from reference TRBV7-2 and TRBJ2-1): GAGVSQSPSNKVTEKGKDVELRCDPISGHTALYWYRQSLGQGLEFLIYFQGNSAPDKSGLPSDRFSAERTGGSVSTLTIQRTQQEDSAVYLCASSSSGTSGVHSYNEQFFGPGTRLTVL.

This clonotype was picked up a small number of times. The rearrangement uses TRBV5-1 and TRBJ1-1; 8 bases line up with TRBD1. The CDR3 length is 15 residues. Germline CDR1 SGHRS, CDR2 YFSETQ. With 0 bases clipped from V and 4 bases from J, the junction kept 5 bases outside the gene matches. CDR3 sequence reads: CASSLEQGAGTEAFF. CDR3 sequence (DNA): TGCGCCAGCAGCTTGGAGCAGGGGGCCGGCACTGAAGCTTTCTTT.

This clonotype was counted between two and nine times. The chain carries TRBV19 and TRBJ1-5; 7 positions agree with TRBD1. Trimming at V came to 6 bases and at J to 5 bases, leaving 10 bases not matched to a gene. This CDR3 comprises 15 residues. Germline V gene data show CDR1 as LNHDA and CDR2 as SQIVND (reference sequence). In DNA form, the CDR3 reads TGTGCCAGTAGCAAACAGGGGCCTGGGGATCAGCCCCAGCATTTT. Its translation is CASSKQGPGDQPQHF.

This sequence joins TRBV7-8 and TRBJ1-1; 9 nucleotides match TRBD1. The CDR3 runs 19 residues. In germline, CDR1 is SGHVS, CDR2 FQNEAQ. The V and J ends lost 4 bases and 0 bases, in that order; junction bases with no gene match: 15. Here the CDR3 DNA reads TGTGCCAGCAGCTCACCAGCCGGCGGGACAGGGACCATGAACACTGAAGCTTTCTTT. Encoded protein: CASSSPAGGTGTMNTEAFF.

The chain uses TRBV7-2 and TRBJ2-7; D assignment may be TRBD1 or TRBD2 (5 bases each). The V gene's germline CDR1 is SGHTA and CDR2 FQGNSA. This CDR3 comprises 13 residues. The V end was cut by 6 bases, the J end by 7 bases, with 16 bases between. This CDR3 is CASRQGTRGEQYF. As DNA, the CDR3 is TGTGCCAGCAGACAAGGGACCCGTGGGGAGCAGTACTTC.

The chain links TRBV3-1 to TRBJ1-2, with 8 bases aligning to TRBD1. Germline V gene data show CDR1 as LGHDT and CDR2 as YNNKEL (reference sequence). This CDR3 is 14 amino acids long. J gave up 4 bases and V 2 bases, and 3 bases lay outside the gene matches. For the CDR3, the DNA is TGTGCCAGCAGCCAAAACAGGGGGGGCTATGGCTACACCTTC. It encodes CASSQNRGGYGYTF.

This chain joins TRBV14 and TRBJ1-4; D call uncertain. The CDR3 has 14 amino acids. The V end was cut by 4 bases, the J end by 7 bases, with 13 bases between. The germline CDR1 and CDR2 sequences are SGHDN and FVKESK. The DNA of the CDR3 is TGTGCCAGCAGCCTACGGCCCAAAATTGAAAAACTGTTTTTT. Its protein is CASSLRPKIEKLFF.